A single sample gave rise to the 12 T cell receptor beta chains below, sequenced in a study of blood T cell repertoires in COVID-19 (dated by TCRdb to about 2020). The method behind the library was the immunoSEQ multiplex PCR assay. TCRdb's version of the immuneACCESS table is confined to in-frame rearrangements and falls short of the full clone set. An unresolved V gene accounts for under half of the shortfall where checked; the remainder is of unknown origin. Here the sample has fewer than 80,000 clones; approximately 92% occur a single time. 6.9% of the sample rests with the top ten. Sequencing was performed on peripheral blood. The receptors come from a human donor in a cohort sampled during active COVID-19.

The chain uses TRBV3-1 (or the pseudogene TRBV3-2) and TRBJ2-3; 7 nucleotides agree with TRBD2. CDR3 size: 16 residues. The V segment lost 4 bases and the J segment 2 bases; nucleotides outside the gene matches: 9. Germline lookup yields CDR1 LGHDT and CDR2 YNNKEL (reference sequence). The DNA for the CDR3 is TGTGCCAGCAGCCCTGGCGGCGGGGGAAACACAGATACGCAGTATTTT. This gives the protein CASSPGGGGNTDTQYF.

The chain links TRBV13 to TRBJ2-6; TRBD1 agrees at 11 bases. Germline values: CDR1 PRHDT, CDR2 FYEKMQ (reference sequence). The CDR3 has 17 amino acids. Trimming at V came to 5 bases and at J to 4 bases, leaving 7 bases not matched to a gene. The CDR3 loop is CASSIGQGALGANVLTF. The CDR3 nucleotides read TGTGCCAGCAGCATCGGACAGGGGGCGCTGGGGGCCAACGTCCTGACTTTC.

This clone was seen a handful of times. The rearrangement joins TRBV27 to TRBJ1-5, with 11 bases aligning to TRBD1. The V gene end was trimmed by 2 bases and the J gene end by 4 bases; junction bases not matched to a gene: 1. The CDR3 length is 15 residues. CDR1 MNHEY and CDR2 SMNVEV come from the germline V gene (reference sequence). CDR3 protein: CASSLGTGGNQPQHF. DNA of the CDR3: TGTGCCAGCAGTTTAGGGACAGGGGGGAATCAGCCCCAGCATTTT.

The chain uses TRBV5-1 and TRBJ2-7; 8 bases agree with TRBD2. The J segment lost 4 bases and the V segment lost 0 bases, leaving 15 bases of the junction unmatched. Germline CDR1 reads SGHRS; CDR2 reads YFSETQ. There are 18 residues in the CDR3. The CDR3 nucleotides read TGCGCCAGCAGCTTGGTTCGGACTAGCACACGCGGGGTTTACGAGCAGTACTTC. Encoded protein: CASSLVRTSTRGVYEQYF.

This chain uses TRBV24-1 with TRBJ2-5, with D possibly TRBD1 on 6 matching bases. The CDR3 contains 15 residues. Germline loops: CDR1 KGHDR, CDR2 SFDVKD. Trimming left V 2 bases short and J 5 bases short, with 14 bases between. As DNA, the CDR3 is TGTGCCACCAGTGATTCTCGAGGGGGTCTGGAGACCCAGTACTTC. This encodes CATSDSRGGLETQYF.

J is TRBJ2-3 and V is TRBV7-2; D is undetermined. The CDR3 has 14 residues. V dropped 5 bases and J dropped 3 bases, with 12 bases sitting between them. Germline assignment: CDR1 SGHTA and CDR2 FQGNSA. CDR3 in amino acids: CASSRRLKTDTQYF. For the CDR3, the DNA is TGTGCCAGCAGCCGCCGACTTAAAACAGATACGCAGTATTTT.

V gene TRBV4-3 combines with J gene TRBJ2-2, with D maybe TRBD1 (5 bases). CDR1 is LGHNA, CDR2 YSLEER, per germline. Trimming left V 6 bases short and J 0 bases short, with 8 bases between. CDR3 length equals 14 residues. The chain's CDR3 is CASRPGPNTGELFF. CDR3 nucleotides: TGCGCCAGCAGACCAGGGCCGAACACCGGGGAGCTGTTTTTT.

J is TRBJ2-3 and V is TRBV13, with 11 positions matching TRBD1. This CDR3 spans 16 amino acids. The germline gives CDR1 PRHDT, CDR2 FYEKMQ (reference sequence). The V gene end was trimmed by 4 bases and the J gene end by 0 bases; junction bases not matched to a gene: 3. The CDR3 protein is CASSSGQGASTDTQYF. Here the CDR3 DNA reads TGTGCCAGCAGCTCAGGACAGGGGGCTAGCACAGATACGCAGTATTTT.

The chain has TRBV6-4 and TRBJ2-2; 15 bases are shared with TRBD2. V lost 8 bases, J lost 3 bases, and 4 bases stayed unmatched. The CDR3 runs 16 residues. Germline CDR1 and CDR2: MRHNA and SNTAGT. The CDR3 sequence is CASSRTSGGDTGELFF. The DNA of the CDR3 is TGTGCCAGCTCCCGGACTAGCGGGGGGGACACCGGGGAGCTGTTTTTT.

The gene calls are TRBV5-5 and TRBJ2-7; D call uncertain. Trimming removed 1 base at V and 1 base at J, with 15 bases between. The CDR3 consists of 16 residues. Germline CDR1 SGHKS, CDR2 YYEKEE (reference sequence). CDR3 nucleotides: TGTGCCAGCAGCTTGCCCCGGATAGTGAGGTCCTACGAGCAGTACTTC. This translates into CASSLPRIVRSYEQYF.

The sample holds one count of this clone. The chain employs TRBV6-1 and TRBJ2-4; 7 bases map to TRBD2. J was trimmed by 4 bases and V by 0 bases; bases with no gene match: 0. The germline V gene encodes CDR1 MNHNS and CDR2 SASEGT. The CDR3 extends over 14 amino acids. CDR3 DNA: TGTGCCAGCAGTGAAGCGCGGGGGAAAAACATTCAGTACTTC. Its translation is CASSEARGKNIQYF.

The CDR3 bases are TGTGCCAGTAGTATTAGTTGGGGGGGGAGCAATCAGCCCCAGCATTTT. It is translated as CASSISWGGSNQPQHF. The chain links TRBV19 to TRBJ1-5, with D possibly matching TRBD1 (5 bases). Trimming removed 3 bases from V and 1 base from J, with 13 bases in between. The CDR3 contains 16 residues. Germline V gene data show CDR1 as LNHDA and CDR2 as SQIVND (reference sequence). The whole variable domain, filled in from reference TRBV19 and TRBJ1-5, reads DGGITQSPKYLFRKEGQNVTLSCEQNLNHDAMYWYRQDPGQGLRLIYYSQIVNDFQKGDIAEGYSVSREKKESFPLTVTSAQKNPTAFYLCASSISWGGSNQPQHFGDGTRLSIL.